The 7 T cell receptor beta chains below all came from one sample that was sequenced in a study of beta chain features in type 1 diabetes. Study-level results: TCRB CDR3s were moderately but significantly shorter in Type 1 diabetes patients in all four CD4+ subsets.

Their antigens remain unidentified. What was sequenced were expressed TCRB transcripts, since all of the isolated RNA had been reverse transcribed. The repertoire was sequenced with immunoSEQ multiplex PCR; TCRdb's copy has only in-frame clones and lacks some. The table records under 300,000 clones, about 23% of them present only once. The sample comprised naive CD4+ T cells from blood. All receptors derive from a woman in her twenties or thirties with type 1 diabetes.

This clone appeared a few times. The J gene is TRBJ1-2, the V gene TRBV7-9; D may be TRBD1 (6 bases). The CDR3 spans 13 residues. The germline V and J ends were trimmed by 3 bases and 8 bases, with 13 bases remaining between them. Germline V gene sequence: CDR1 SEHNR, CDR2 FQNEAQ (reference sequence). As DNA, the CDR3 is TGTGCCAGCAGCTTCCGGGACCAGGGGGGCTACACCTTC. It specifies CASSFRDQGGYTF.

This clone was seen a few times. The rearrangement links TRBV5-1 to TRBJ2-1; D is unclear. The CDR3 has 12 residues. Per the germline V gene, CDR1 is SGHRS and CDR2 is YFSETQ. The ends were cut back, 4 bases at V and 6 bases at J, with 8 bases in the middle. The CDR3, as DNA: TGCGCCAGCAGCATACAGCTCAATGAGCAGTTCTTC. Amino acids: CASSIQLNEQFF. The variable domain in full, completed from reference TRBV5-1 and TRBJ2-1, reads KAGVTQTPRYLIKTRGQQVTLSCSPISGHRSVSWYQQTPGQGLQFLFEYFSETQRNKGNFPGRFSGRQFSNSRSEMNVSTLELGDSALYLCASSIQLNEQFFGPGTRLTVL.

Only a few counts were recorded for this clone. This chain connects TRBV27 to TRBJ2-7, with 7 bases fitting TRBD1. V was pared by 5 bases and J by 4 bases, with 8 bases of the junction left unmatched. There are 14 residues in the CDR3. CDR1 is MNHEY, CDR2 SMNVEV, per germline (reference sequence). The CDR3 here is CASSTYRGDYEQYF. CDR3 nucleotides: TGTGCCAGCAGTACATACAGGGGAGATTACGAGCAGTACTTC.

This clone has a handful of counts. The genes are TRBV7-9 and TRBJ2-3; TRBD1 agrees at 9 bases. The V gene end was trimmed by 5 bases and the J gene end by 4 bases; junction bases not matched to a gene: 4. Germline CDR1 reads SEHNR; CDR2 reads FQNEAQ (reference sequence). This CDR3 is 14 amino acids long. The CDR3 spells CASSPTGGADTQYF. CDR3 bases: TGTGCCAGCAGCCCCACAGGGGGCGCAGATACGCAGTATTTT.

The rearrangement uses TRBV5-1 and TRBJ1-5; TRBD1 might be the D (6 bases). Germline CDR1 SGHRS, CDR2 YFSETQ. CDR3 length: 18 amino acids. Deletions cut 0 bases from V and 2 bases from J, with 18 bases between. The CDR3 DNA reads TGCGCCAGCAGCTTGGGGCCAGGGACACCCCAGGGCAATCAGCCCCAGCATTTT. Encoded protein: CASSLGPGTPQGNQPQHF. The full variable domain, in which reference TRBV5-1 and TRBJ1-5 provide the parts outside the CDR3, is KAGVTQTPRYLIKTRGQQVTLSCSPISGHRSVSWYQQTPGQGLQFLFEYFSETQRNKGNFPGRFSGRQFSNSRSEMNVSTLELGDSALYLCASSLGPGTPQGNQPQHFGDGTRLSIL.

This chain uses TRBV2 with TRBJ2-1; D possibly corresponds to TRBD2 (5 bases). Germline V gene sequence: CDR1 SNHLY, CDR2 FYNNEI. The CDR3 length is 13 residues. V shed 4 bases and J shed 2 bases, with 6 bases lying between them. The CDR3 region has the DNA TGTGCCAGCAGTGTCGGGGCCTACAATGAGCAGTTCTTC. Its protein product is CASSVGAYNEQFF.

This chain joins TRBV11-3 and TRBJ2-5; D remains ambiguous. V was shortened by 1 base and J by 2 bases, with 8 bases between the two germline ends. This CDR3 spans 14 amino acids. Germline V gene data show CDR1 as SGHNT and CDR2 as YENEEA. CDR3: CASSLVAQQETQYF. The CDR3 DNA is TGTGCCAGCAGCTTAGTGGCACAGCAAGAGACCCAGTACTTC.